The subject of this entry is one T cell receptor beta chain. Trimming took off 6 bases at V and 3 bases at J, with 18 bases between the two ends. The CDR3 consists of 15 residues. Germline CDR1 and CDR2: MNHEY and SMNVEV (reference sequence). The data originate from a study of blood T cell repertoires in COVID-19. As for the study in general: PBMCs, B-cell-depleted T cells, or T cells were the source of the cDNA or gDNA that made up the material.

TCRdb's table, derived via immunoSEQ multiplex PCR, lists solely in-frame clones and lacks some. The data contain 250,000 to 350,000 clones, more than 85% of them singletons. The J gene is TRBJ2-7, the V gene TRBV27, with D possibly being TRBD2 (6 bases). The receptor's source is a woman in her twenties or thirties with COVID-19, enrolled during active disease. The sequenced sample consisted of peripheral blood. In DNA form, the CDR3 reads TGTGCCAGCAGCCTAGGGACTGCTGAATACTACGAGCAGTACTTC. Protein: CASSLGTAEYYEQYF.